These 30 T cell receptor beta chains came from one sample sequenced in a study of human T cells and chemical hapten exposure. TCRdb reanalysed the RACE reads using MiXCR and keeps one entry per CDR3 protein. The table has roughly 96,000 distinct CDR3 sequences, about 9% seen once. Time point: patch test 2, 6 weeks after DPC sensitization. Treatment given: therapeutic diphenylcyclopropenone sensitization with weekly scalp DPC. Source: whole blood, taken in connection with sensitization to the hapten diphenylcyclopropenone (DPC). Source of these receptors: a woman in her 40s with alopecia areata. Some clones in this sample may be carry-over from other donors' samples.

To note about this clonotype: One base away lies a much larger clone, so this may be a sequencing read error. V usage is TRBV4-3 and J usage is TRBJ2-1, with 7 bases matching TRBD1. CDR3 length: 17 residues. The germline gives CDR1 LGHNA, CDR2 YSLEER. The J segment lost 7 bases and the V segment lost 2 bases, leaving 14 bases of the junction unmatched. The CDR3 nucleotides read TGCGCCAGCAGCCAAACACCCGGGACAGAGGGAAGAAATGAGCAGTTCTTC. Encoded protein: CASSQTPGTEGRNEQFF.

This clonotype showed up many times. The V call is TRBV5-1, the J call TRBJ2-1, with 10 bases identical to TRBD2. Losses at the gene ends were 0 bases for V and 8 bases for J; bases not matched to a gene: 5. The CDR3 covers 15 residues. Germline V lookup: CDR1 SGHRS, CDR2 YFSETQ. The CDR3 region has the DNA TGCGCCAGCAGCTTGGGGCTAGCGGGAGTCGATGAGCAGTTCTTC. It translates to CASSLGLAGVDEQFF. The complete variable domain, with remaining parts taken from reference TRBV5-1 and TRBJ2-1, reads KAGVTQTPRYLIKTRGQQVTLSCSPISGHRSVSWYQQTPGQGLQFLFEYFSETQRNKGNFPGRFSGRQFSNSRSEMNVSTLELGDSALYLCASSLGLAGVDEQFFGPGTRLTVL.

This clonotype was counted at least ten times. The chain combines TRBV4-1 with TRBJ2-5; 10 bases line up with TRBD2. V shed 8 bases, J shed 1 base, and the junction held 7 bases outside the gene matches. The CDR3 consists of 15 residues. Looked up from germline, CDR1 is MGHRA and CDR2 is YSYEKL. The CDR3 coding sequence is TGCGCCAGCCGGTCCAGCGGGAGGGCCCAAGAGACCCAGTACTTC. Encoded protein: CASRSSGRAQETQYF.

The gene calls are TRBV27 and TRBJ2-1; TRBD2 matches at 7 bases. This CDR3 region has 15 residues. Looked up from germline, CDR1 is MNHEY and CDR2 is SMNVEV (reference sequence). V shed 5 bases and J 6 bases; nucleotides not matched to a gene: 10. In DNA, the CDR3 is TGTGCCAGCAGTAGATACAGCGGGACGGGCAATGAGCAGTTCTTC. Encoded protein: CASSRYSGTGNEQFF.

This clonotype has at least ten counts. The rearrangement uses TRBV6-5 and TRBJ2-6, with no clear D. Germline CDR1 is MNHEY and CDR2 is SVGAGI. This CDR3 is built from 16 residues. Trimming shortened V by 0 bases and J by 6 bases, and 12 bases separated the two germline ends. The CDR3 DNA reads TGTGCCAGCAGTTACTCGAAAAGGGATCCGGCCAACGTCCTGACTTTC. Its translation: CASSYSKRDPANVLTF.

This clonotype was detected only a few times. This chain joins TRBV4-3 and TRBJ2-1, with 8 bases identical to TRBD1. Germline V lookup: CDR1 LGHNA, CDR2 YSLEER. V shed 1 base and J 9 bases; nucleotides not matched to a gene: 11. This CDR3 has 16 residues. The CDR3 nucleotides read TGCGCCAGCAGCCAAGCGGAAAGGACAGGGATCAGTGAGCAGTTCTTC. Translated, it gives CASSQAERTGISEQFF.

The chain joins TRBV29-1 to TRBJ2-3; D is unclear. The V end lost 4 bases, the J end lost 6 bases, and 8 bases lay between the germline ends. This CDR3 comprises 11 residues. Germline lookup yields CDR1 SQVTM and CDR2 ANQGSEA. Here the CDR3 reads CSVGYPDTQYF. The CDR3 DNA sequence: TGCAGCGTTGGATACCCCGATACGCAGTATTTT.

In its sample, this clonotype was seen many times. The chain employs TRBV6-2 or TRBV6-3 and TRBJ2-5, with a weak D call TRBD1 (6 bases). The CDR3 is 16 amino acids. Per the germline V gene, CDR1 is MNHEY and CDR2 is SVGEGT. V was pared by 2 bases and J by 2 bases, with 15 bases between. In nucleotides, the CDR3 is TGTGCCAGCAGTTACCCGACAGGACGCCTACAAGAGACCCAGTACTTC. Translation gives CASSYPTGRLQETQYF.

The sample holds many counts of this clonotype. The chain joins TRBV10-3 to TRBJ2-7; TRBD1 aligns across 12 bases. Germline CDR1 and CDR2: ENHRY and SYGVKD. The V gene end was trimmed by 7 bases and the J gene end by 6 bases; junction bases not matched to a gene: 7. The CDR3 extends over 14 amino acids. CDR3 DNA sequence: TGTGCCATCAATTCCGGGACAGGGGGCGGCGAGCAGTACTTC. This translates into CAINSGTGGGEQYF.

This clonotype was picked up many times. This sequence joins TRBV27 and TRBJ1-1, with a possible D match to TRBD1 (6 bases). V gave up 4 bases and J gave up 1 base, with 10 bases separating them. Germline values: CDR1 MNHEY, CDR2 SMNVEV (reference sequence). The CDR3 runs 14 residues. The CDR3 here is CASSYSTGNTEAFF. CDR3 nucleotides: TGTGCCAGCAGTTATTCGACAGGGAACACTGAAGCTTTCTTT.

This clonotype was observed a handful of times. The rearrangement uses TRBV10-2 and TRBJ2-3; 10 bases map to TRBD2. The junction had 9 bases not matched to a gene; V was cut back by 2 bases and J by 4 bases. The CDR3 length is 17 residues. Germline values: CDR1 WSHSY, CDR2 SAAADI. CDR3 sequence: CASSEARLAGVPDTQYF. The DNA for the CDR3 is TGCGCCAGCAGTGAGGCCAGGCTAGCGGGAGTGCCAGATACGCAGTATTTT.

Ten or more counts support this clonotype. The chain carries TRBV27 and TRBJ2-2, with TRBD2 matching 7 bases. Looked up from germline, CDR1 is MNHEY and CDR2 is SMNVEV (reference sequence). The CDR3 length is 15 residues. The CDR3 nucleotides read TGTGGGTCCGCAGCGGGGTTGGGTGTCACCGGGGAGCTGTTTTTT. Translated: CGSAAGLGVTGELFF.

This clonotype was seen at least ten times. J is TRBJ2-5 and V is TRBV5-6; 7 nucleotides match TRBD1. CDR1 and CDR2 (germline): SGHDT, YYEEEE. With V trimmed by 4 bases and J by 2 bases, 5 bases remained unmatched. CDR3 length: 14 amino acids. The CDR3 region has the DNA TGTGCCAGCAGCCCGGGGACAGCACAAGAGACCCAGTACTTC. This gives the protein CASSPGTAQETQYF.

This clonotype was counted at least ten times. This chain joins TRBV29-1 and TRBJ1-5; 7 nucleotides match TRBD1. This CDR3 region has 13 residues. Unmatched junction bases numbered 3, after V lost 1 base and J lost 6 bases. Germline values: CDR1 SQVTM, CDR2 ANQGSEA. The CDR3 protein is CSVEGQGGQPQHF. The CDR3 bases are TGCAGCGTTGAAGGACAGGGAGGTCAGCCCCAGCATTTT.

This clonotype was found a few times. The chain employs TRBV12-3 or TRBV12-4 and TRBJ1-5, with a tentative D call TRBD1 (6 bases). CDR3 length: 14 amino acids. V was pared by 2 bases and J by 7 bases, with 12 bases between. The CDR3 sequence is CASSLWGAEQPQHF. CDR3 DNA: TGTGCCAGCAGTTTATGGGGGGCCGAACAGCCCCAGCATTTT.

This clonotype occurred many times. The chain recombines TRBV28 with TRBJ2-1; D is undetermined. From germline, CDR1 is MDHEN and CDR2 SYDVKM. The CDR3 extends over 13 amino acids. Trimming took off 7 bases at V and 8 bases at J, with 15 bases between the two ends. This CDR3 is CASTLWGRDEQFF. The CDR3, as DNA: TGTGCCAGCACCCTCTGGGGTCGTGATGAGCAGTTCTTC.

J is TRBJ2-7 and V is TRBV5-4, with 9 bases lining up with TRBD2. Trimming removed 4 bases from V and 2 bases from J; junction bases left unmatched: 4. Germline assignment: CDR1 SGHNT and CDR2 YYREEE (reference sequence). The CDR3 is made up of 14 amino acids. The CDR3 region has the DNA TGTGCCAGCAGCACGACTAGCGGTCCCTACGAGCAGTACTTC. Amino acid sequence: CASSTTSGPYEQYF.

This clonotype was seen a handful of times. The junction departs from the called germline gene at one end, perhaps through a read error. The chain links TRBV20-1 to TRBJ2-7; D may be TRBD2 (6 bases). Germline V gene sequence: CDR1 DFQATT, CDR2 SNEGSKA (reference sequence). The CDR3 spans 13 residues. The CDR3 region has the DNA TGCAGGGCTAAACCTAGCGTCTCCTACGAGCAGTACTTC. Amino acid sequence: CRAKPSVSYEQYF.

This clonotype has at least ten counts. The rearrangement links TRBV27 to TRBJ1-2, with a weak D call TRBD1 (5 bases). V gave up 0 bases and J gave up 0 bases, with 11 bases separating them. Germline V gene lookup returns CDR1 MNHEY and CDR2 SMNVEV (reference sequence). The CDR3 is 16 residues long. The CDR3 nucleotides are TGTGCCAGCAGTTTATCGCCGGACAAGACTAACTATGGCTACACCTTC. Its protein is CASSLSPDKTNYGYTF.

The chain has TRBV7-2 and TRBJ1-5; 9 positions agree with TRBD1. V lost 3 bases, J lost 7 bases, and 4 bases stayed unmatched. From germline, CDR1 is SGHTA and CDR2 FQGNSA. The length of the CDR3 is 14 residues. For the CDR3, the DNA is TGTGCCAGCAGCTTCACAGGGGGCCGGCAGCCCCAGCATTTT. This gives the protein CASSFTGGRQPQHF.

This chain joins TRBV20-1 and TRBJ2-1; a possible D gene is TRBD2 (5 bases). V lost 3 bases, J lost 6 bases, and 18 bases lay in between. Germline values: CDR1 DFQATT, CDR2 SNEGSKA (reference sequence). The CDR3 runs to 15 residues. The CDR3 loop reads CSASPLGRLGNEQFF. In DNA, the CDR3 is TGCAGTGCTAGCCCCCTTGGGAGACTCGGCAATGAGCAGTTCTTC.

The gene calls are TRBV12-3 or TRBV12-4 and TRBJ2-1; the match to TRBD2 covers 7 bases. The CDR3 covers 18 residues. Losses at the gene ends were 3 bases for V and 0 bases for J; bases not matched to a gene: 11. CDR3 nucleotides: TGTGCCAGCAGTTTGGGGATTCGCGGGAGAGGCTCCTACAATGAGCAGTTCTTC. Amino acids: CASSLGIRGRGSYNEQFF.

The chain is built from TRBV28 and TRBJ2-3; D is perhaps TRBD1 (5 bases). CDR1 is MDHEN, CDR2 SYDVKM, per germline. The CDR3 consists of 14 residues. Trimming took 2 bases from V and 4 from J, leaving 10 bases between them. CDR3 in amino acids: CASSLGREADTQYF. The CDR3, as DNA: TGTGCCAGCAGTTTAGGCAGGGAAGCAGATACGCAGTATTTT.

The V and J genes are TRBV5-5 and TRBJ1-5; D remains unclear. The V end lost 2 bases, the J end lost 6 bases, and 3 bases lay between the germline ends. The CDR3 runs to 11 residues. Looked up from germline, CDR1 is SGHKS and CDR2 is YYEKEE (reference sequence). The CDR3, as DNA: TGTGCCAGCAGCTTTACTCAGCCCCAGCATTTT. This gives the protein CASSFTQPQHF.

This sequence joins TRBV28 and TRBJ2-7; D is possibly TRBD1 (5 bases). V was pared by 3 bases and J by 1 base, with 13 bases between. In germline, CDR1 is MDHEN, CDR2 SYDVKM. The CDR3 consists of 15 residues. The chain's CDR3 is CASSLVAGISYEQYF. Written as DNA, the CDR3 is TGTGCCAGCAGTTTGGTCGCAGGGATTTCCTACGAGCAGTACTTC.

There are many counts of this clonotype. The chain links TRBV14 to TRBJ1-2, with a weak D call TRBD1 (5 bases). Deletions cut 0 bases from V and 8 bases from J, with 13 bases between. The germline V gene encodes CDR1 SGHDN and CDR2 FVKESK. This CDR3 has 14 residues. CDR3 sequence reads: CASSQDIGGGGYTF. DNA for the CDR3: TGTGCCAGCAGCCAAGATATTGGGGGAGGAGGCTACACCTTC.

This sequence joins TRBV12-3 or TRBV12-4 and TRBJ2-5; 7 nucleotides match TRBD2. Trimming at V came to 3 bases and at J to 3 bases, leaving 4 bases not matched to a gene. CDR3 size: 14 residues. DNA of the CDR3: TGTGCCAGCAGTTTGAGCCTAGCGGAAGAGACCCAGTACTTC. It codes for CASSLSLAEETQYF.

Many counts were recorded for this clonotype. The V call is TRBV7-3, the J call TRBJ2-7, with 7 nucleotides matching TRBD1. Germline CDR1 reads SGHTA; CDR2 reads FQGTGA. The V gene end was trimmed by 5 bases and the J gene end by 3 bases; junction bases not matched to a gene: 7. The CDR3 is made up of 14 amino acids. CDR3 in DNA: TGTGCCAGCAGCCCAAGCCGGGACAGCTACGAGCAGTACTTC. Amino acids: CASSPSRDSYEQYF.

This clonotype was counted at least ten times. This chain uses TRBV20-1 with TRBJ2-2, with 7 bases matching TRBD1. Germline CDR1 and CDR2: DFQATT and SNEGSKA (reference sequence). The trim removed 3 bases at V and 3 bases at J, leaving 4 bases unmatched. This CDR3 spans 14 amino acids. This CDR3 is CSASKGADTGELFF. DNA of the CDR3: TGCAGTGCTAGTAAGGGGGCGGACACCGGGGAGCTGTTTTTT.

This clonotype was observed at least ten times. The chain recombines TRBV2 with TRBJ1-2; D remains ambiguous. CDR3 length: 14 amino acids. Deletions cut 6 bases from V and 7 bases from J, with 18 bases between. The V gene's germline CDR1 is SNHLY and CDR2 FYNNEI. CDR3 DNA: TGTGCCAGCAGGAGGGTCCGGGGTGTGGTTGGCTACACCTTC. It codes for CASRRVRGVVGYTF.